The T cell receptor beta chain described here comes from a study of cytomegalovirus exposure and HLA in healthy donors. Study-wide results and limits: High sensitivity and specificity were reportedly achieved when the classifier diagnosed cytomegalovirus status. Some TCR beta chains (around 160 of them) were listed as cytomegalovirus-associated. Rarity marked most TCR sequences, yet some public TCRs occurred in many donors. A few chains tied to CMV proved CMV antigen-specific in vitro.

A word on this clone: Its antigen is not known.

The CDR3 has 15 amino acids. V lost 4 bases, J lost 4 bases, and 6 bases stayed unmatched. The V gene's germline CDR1 is MDHEN and CDR2 SYDVKM. The protocol was immunoSEQ multiplex PCR, while the TCRdb copy is restricted to in-frame clones and leaves out a portion. The table includes roughly 300,000 clones, 85% to 90% detected once. Sequenced sample: PBMCs. This receptor was obtained from a woman between 18 and 29 years old in good health and CMV-seronegative. The rearrangement links TRBV28 to TRBJ1-4; 7 bases are shared with TRBD1. Here the CDR3 DNA reads TGTGCCAGCAGTTCAGGGGGACAGCTTAATGAAAAACTGTTTTTT. Encoded protein: CASSSGGQLNEKLFF.